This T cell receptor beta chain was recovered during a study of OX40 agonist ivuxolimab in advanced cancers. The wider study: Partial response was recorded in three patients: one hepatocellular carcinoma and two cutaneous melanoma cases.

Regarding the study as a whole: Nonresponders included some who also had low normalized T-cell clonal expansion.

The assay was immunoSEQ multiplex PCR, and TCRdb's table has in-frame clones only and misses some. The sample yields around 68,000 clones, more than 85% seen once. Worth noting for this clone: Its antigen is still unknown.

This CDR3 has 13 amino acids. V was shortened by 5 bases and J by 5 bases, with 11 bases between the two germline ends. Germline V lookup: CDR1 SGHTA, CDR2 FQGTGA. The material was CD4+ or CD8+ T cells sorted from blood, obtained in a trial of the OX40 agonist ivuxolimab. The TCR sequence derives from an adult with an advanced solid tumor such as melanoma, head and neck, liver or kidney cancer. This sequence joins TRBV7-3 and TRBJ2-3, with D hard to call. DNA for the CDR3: TGTGCCAGCAGCGCTGGGGTGGGAGATACGCAGTATTTT. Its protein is CASSAGVGDTQYF.